Below are 29 T cell receptor beta chains sequenced from a single sample in a study of shared clonotypes between healthy human individuals. TCRdb keeps only in-frame clones here, not all; method: immunoSEQ multiplex PCR. Of millions of clones listed, about 92% are singletons. The sample taken for sequencing was naive CD4+ T cells sorted from blood. The subset: CD45RA+ positively selected. Source of these receptors: a man aged 18 to 35 in good health.

In this sample, this clone turned up a few times. Other nucleotide sequences in the sample specify the same CDR3. CDR3 bases: TGTGCCAGCAGCCTAGACAGGGCCAACACTGAAGCTTTCTTT. It specifies CASSLDRANTEAFF. V usage is TRBV25-1 and J usage is TRBJ1-1; TRBD1 agrees at 7 bases. CDR1 and CDR2 (germline): MGHDK, SYGVNS. Germline trimming cut 6 bases from V and 2 bases from J; bases unmatched to any gene: 6. CDR3 length: 14 residues.

V and J are TRBV28 and TRBJ2-5; D is ambiguous. This CDR3 region has 14 residues. V lost 3 bases, J lost 0 bases, and 8 bases lay in between. The germline V gene encodes CDR1 MDHEN and CDR2 SYDVKM. The CDR3 DNA sequence: TGTGCCAGCAGTTTCTTTCAGGACCAAGAGACCCAGTACTTC. Its protein product is CASSFFQDQETQYF.

The chain joins TRBV5-6 to TRBJ1-3; D is undetermined. This CDR3 is built from 14 residues. Per germline, CDR1 SGHDT and CDR2 YYEEEE. The V and J ends lost 9 bases and 2 bases respectively, with 15 bases between them. The CDR3 DNA reads TGTGCCACTCAAACAAGGACGGCTGGAAACACCATATATTTT. Translated: CATQTRTAGNTIYF.

The gene calls are TRBV10-1 and TRBJ2-3; 10 bases align to TRBD2. The germline V gene has CDR1 WNHNN and CDR2 SYGVQD (reference sequence). The CDR3 covers 16 residues. V lost 0 bases to trimming and J lost 2 bases; unmatched junction nucleotides: 2. The CDR3 loop reads CASSESSGRPTDTQYF. CDR3 nucleotides: TGCGCCAGCAGTGAGTCTAGCGGGAGGCCCACAGATACGCAGTATTTT.

This rearrangement joins TRBV19 to TRBJ1-5; D gene ambiguous. Trimming cost V 6 bases and J 3 bases, with 12 bases left between them. Looked up from germline, CDR1 is LNHDA and CDR2 is SQIVND (reference sequence). This CDR3 contains 14 residues. CDR3 sequence: CASRNNRSNQPQHF. In nucleotides, the CDR3 is TGTGCCAGTAGAAACAACAGATCCAATCAGCCCCAGCATTTT.

The J gene is TRBJ1-1, the V gene TRBV6-4; possible D gene TRBD1, 5 bases. Germline V gives CDR1 MRHNA, CDR2 SNTAGT. V lost 5 bases, J lost 1 base, and 8 bases lay in between. The CDR3 extends over 13 amino acids. DNA for the CDR3: TGTGCCAGCAGTTTGGGGGGGAACACTGAAGCTTTCTTT. It codes for CASSLGGNTEAFF.

The V gene is TRBV19, the J gene TRBJ2-5; 7 nucleotides line up with TRBD2. In germline, CDR1 is LNHDA, CDR2 SQIVND (reference sequence). The CDR3 consists of 15 residues. Trimming cost V 1 base and J 4 bases; bases outside gene matches: 6. CDR3 coding DNA: TGTGCCAGTAGTATAGTGCAGCGCGGGGGAGAGACCCAGTACTTC. Translation gives CASSIVQRGGETQYF. Based on the CDR3 plus reference TRBV19 and TRBJ2-5, the full variable domain is DGGITQSPKYLFRKEGQNVTLSCEQNLNHDAMYWYRQDPGQGLRLIYYSQIVNDFQKGDIAEGYSVSREKKESFPLTVTSAQKNPTAFYLCASSIVQRGGETQYFGPGTRLLVL.

The chain is built from TRBV15 and TRBJ2-5; 12 bases fit TRBD2. The DNA matches TRBJ2-7 better at its end, which makes the J call doubtful. Germline CDR1 is LNHNV and CDR2 is YYDKDF (reference sequence). This CDR3 is 15 amino acids long. CDR3 DNA: TGTGCCACCAGCAGTGGACTAGCGGGGAGATACGAGCAGTACTTC. Protein sequence: CATSSGLAGRYEQYF.

V and J are TRBV7-8 and TRBJ1-2; 8 positions agree with TRBD1. J was trimmed by 7 bases and V by 1 base; bases with no gene match: 11. This CDR3 spans 16 amino acids. Germline CDR1 and CDR2: SGHVS and FQNEAQ. The CDR3 DNA reads as TGTGCCAGCAGCTTAGGACCGGGACAGGAGATGGGTGGCTACACCTTC. Translated: CASSLGPGQEMGGYTF.

This chain links TRBV6-5 with TRBJ1-2; D is uncertain. CDR3 size: 16 residues. Per the germline V gene, CDR1 is MNHEY and CDR2 is SVGAGI. The V end was cut by 0 bases, the J end by 7 bases, with 18 bases between. CDR3 coding DNA: TGTGCCAGCAGTTACTCGTCGTCGGGGAATGCGGGTGGCTACACCTTC. Protein: CASSYSSSGNAGGYTF.

This chain uses TRBV2 with TRBJ1-4; D is perhaps TRBD1 (5 bases). The CDR3 spans 14 residues. V lost 2 bases and J lost 8, with 12 bases in between. CDR1 is SNHLY and CDR2 is FYNNEI in the germline V gene. The CDR3: CASSEWGIGEKLFF. CDR3 nucleotides: TGTGCCAGCAGTGAATGGGGCATCGGAGAAAAACTGTTTTTT. Filled out from reference TRBV2 and TRBJ1-4, the complete variable domain reads EPEVTQTPSHQVTQMGQEVILRCVPISNHLYFYWYRQILGQKVEFLVSFYNNEISEKSEIFDDQFSVERPDGSNFTLKIRSTKLEDSAMYFCASSEWGIGEKLFFGSGTQLSVL.

The chain joins TRBV6-6 to TRBJ1-6; tentative D call: TRBD1 (6 bases). Germline CDR1 is MNHNY and CDR2 is SVGAGI (reference sequence). Trimming took off 5 bases at V and 4 bases at J, with 12 bases between the two ends. The CDR3 has 15 residues. The CDR3: CASSTQDSYNSPLHF. In nucleotides, the CDR3 is TGTGCCAGCAGTACCCAGGACAGTTATAATTCACCCCTCCACTTT.

CDR3 nucleotide sequence: TGCGCCAGCAGCTTGATACGGAACACCGGGGAGCTGTTTTTT. Amino acids: CASSLIRNTGELFF. The chain is built from TRBV5-1 and TRBJ2-2; D uncertain. This CDR3 contains 14 residues. Germline values: CDR1 SGHRS, CDR2 YFSETQ. The ends were cut back, 1 base at V and 1 base at J, with 5 bases in the middle.

The chain is built from TRBV2 and TRBJ1-5; a weak D match, TRBD1 (5 bases). Trimming removed 1 base at V and 0 bases at J, with 13 bases between. This CDR3 is built from 17 residues. Germline CDR1 is SNHLY and CDR2 is FYNNEI. CDR3 sequence: CASSEVARANSNQPQHF. CDR3 DNA sequence: TGTGCCAGCAGTGAAGTCGCCAGGGCGAATAGCAATCAGCCCCAGCATTTT.

The chain links TRBV19 to TRBJ2-2; D remains ambiguous. This CDR3 is 14 amino acids long. Germline V gene data show CDR1 as LNHDA and CDR2 as SQIVND (reference sequence). V lost 4 bases, J lost 6 bases, and 12 bases lay in between. The CDR3 coding sequence is TGTGCCAGTAGTACACCCGAGCTCGCCGGGGAGCTGTTTTTT. Its protein is CASSTPELAGELFF. Filled out from reference TRBV19 and TRBJ2-2, the complete variable domain reads DGGITQSPKYLFRKEGQNVTLSCEQNLNHDAMYWYRQDPGQGLRLIYYSQIVNDFQKGDIAEGYSVSREKKESFPLTVTSAQKNPTAFYLCASSTPELAGELFFGEGSRLTVL.

The J gene is TRBJ1-3, the V gene TRBV19; D is uncertain. The germline gives CDR1 LNHDA, CDR2 SQIVND (reference sequence). V lost 6 bases and J 4 bases, leaving 10 bases between the germline ends. The CDR3 length is 13 residues. For the CDR3, the DNA is TGTGCCAGTAGGGCGACGGTGGGAAACACCATATATTTT. Its translation is CASRATVGNTIYF.

The chain combines TRBV5-5 with TRBJ2-1; D not certain. The V and J ends lost 4 bases and 3 bases respectively, with 14 bases between them. CDR1 and CDR2 (germline): SGHKS, YYEKEE (reference sequence). There are 15 residues in the CDR3. CDR3 nucleotide sequence: TGTGCCAGCAGCCCAGACTTCGGTAGCTACAATGAGCAGTTCTTC. Encoded protein: CASSPDFGSYNEQFF.

This chain uses TRBV11-2 with TRBJ2-2; TRBD2 might be the D (6 bases). CDR3 size: 15 residues. Germline CDR1 is SGHAT and CDR2 is FQNNGV. V lost 1 base and J 4 bases, leaving 10 bases between the germline ends. The CDR3 DNA follows: TGTGCCAGCAGCTTAGTGGGGGGTGTCACCGGGGAGCTGTTTTTT. Amino acid sequence: CASSLVGGVTGELFF.

This clone was seen a single time. V gene TRBV28 combines with J gene TRBJ2-7; 8 bases agree with TRBD1. The CDR3 contains 18 residues. The J segment lost 0 bases and the V segment lost 7 bases, leaving 17 bases of the junction unmatched. Per germline, CDR1 MDHEN and CDR2 SYDVKM. In nucleotides, the CDR3 is TGTGCCAGCACCCGCCGGGACAGGAGACGGGGTAGCTCCTACGAGCAGTACTTC. It is translated as CASTRRDRRRGSSYEQYF.

CDR3: CASTDRDNSPLHF. CDR3 coding DNA: TGCGCCAGCACCGACAGGGATAATTCACCCCTCCACTTT. The chain is built from TRBV5-1 and TRBJ1-6; 7 bases match TRBD1. Trimming at V came to 6 bases and at J to 5 bases, leaving 2 bases not matched to a gene. The CDR3 is 13 residues long. Looked up from germline, CDR1 is SGHRS and CDR2 is YFSETQ.

The gene calls are TRBV27 and TRBJ2-7, with TRBD1 identical over 7 bases. This CDR3 is 15 amino acids long. Looked up from germline, CDR1 is MNHEY and CDR2 is SMNVEV (reference sequence). The J segment lost 3 bases and the V segment lost 5 bases, leaving 10 bases of the junction unmatched. The CDR3 DNA sequence: TGTGCCAGCAGTCCCCTCGGGGACAGCAACTACGAGCAGTACTTC. Translated, it gives CASSPLGDSNYEQYF.

This clone was picked up a small number of times. The gene calls are TRBV18 and TRBJ1-1, with D unresolved. Germline V gene data show CDR1 as KGHSH and CDR2 as LQKENI. V was clipped by 3 bases and J by 2 bases, with 10 bases between them. The length of the CDR3 is 14 residues. CDR3 residues: CASSPVAINTEAFF. DNA for the CDR3: TGTGCCAGCTCACCCGTAGCCATCAACACTGAAGCTTTCTTT.

V gene TRBV30 combines with J gene TRBJ2-3, with D tentatively TRBD1 (6 bases). Trimming cost V 8 bases and J 3 bases, with 15 bases left between them. CDR1 is GTSNPN and CDR2 is SVGIG in the germline V gene (reference sequence). The CDR3 spans 13 residues. In nucleotides, the CDR3 is TGTGCCAGAGGGGCAGGGGCAACAGATACGCAGTATTTT. Amino acid sequence: CARGAGATDTQYF. Using reference TRBV30 and TRBJ2-3 for the parts outside the CDR3, the full variable domain is SQTIHQWPATLVQPVGSPLSLECTVEGTSNPNLYWYRQAAGRGLQLLFYSVGIGQISSEVPQNLSASRPQDRQFILSSKKLLLSDSGFYLCARGAGATDTQYFGPGTRLTVL.

V is TRBV9 and J is TRBJ2-1; 16 bases agree with TRBD2. The CDR3 length is 18 residues. CDR1 SGDLS and CDR2 YYNGEE come from the germline V gene. Losses at the gene ends were 4 bases for V and 5 bases for J; bases not matched to a gene: 9. In DNA, the CDR3 is TGTGCCAGCAGCCCAGGGACTAGCGGGAGGGCCAGGAACAATGAGCAGTTCTTC. It codes for CASSPGTSGRARNNEQFF.

The chain employs TRBV20-1 and TRBJ2-7, with D hard to call. V was pared by 6 bases and J by 6 bases, with 12 bases between. From germline, CDR1 is DFQATT and CDR2 SNEGSKA (reference sequence). CDR3 length: 11 residues. Here the CDR3 reads CSANRYSEQYF. DNA for the CDR3: TGCAGTGCGAACCGGTACTCCGAGCAGTACTTC.

As concerns this clone: This specimen includes other DNA sequences encoding the same CDR3. The gene calls are TRBV10-3 and TRBJ2-3, with a possible D match to TRBD2 (6 bases). Germline values: CDR1 ENHRY, CDR2 SYGVKD. V shed 6 bases and J shed 0 bases, with 10 bases lying between them. CDR3 size: 14 residues. This CDR3 reads CAIREGLSTDTQYF. For the CDR3, the DNA is TGTGCCATCAGGGAGGGGCTTAGCACAGATACGCAGTATTTT.

J is TRBJ1-2 and V is TRBV2; TRBD1 matches at 8 bases. There are 15 residues in the CDR3. J lost 4 bases, V lost 7 bases, and 11 bases had no gene match. CDR1 is SNHLY and CDR2 is FYNNEI in the germline V gene. This CDR3 reads CASMVQGADSYGYTF. The CDR3 nucleotides are TGTGCCAGCATGGTTCAGGGGGCCGATAGCTATGGCTACACCTTC.

The chain has TRBV30 and TRBJ2-3; D is possibly TRBD1 (5 bases). The V and J ends lost 0 bases and 0 bases respectively, with 13 bases between them. The V gene's germline CDR1 is GTSNPN and CDR2 SVGIG (reference sequence). This CDR3 has 16 amino acids. This CDR3 is CAWSVKGSRSTDTQYF. CDR3 coding DNA: TGTGCCTGGAGTGTAAAGGGGTCTAGAAGCACAGATACGCAGTATTTT. The full variable domain, rest sourced from reference TRBV30 and TRBJ2-3, is SQTIHQWPATLVQPVGSPLSLECTVEGTSNPNLYWYRQAAGRGLQLLFYSVGIGQISSEVPQNLSASRPQDRQFILSSKKLLLSDSGFYLCAWSVKGSRSTDTQYFGPGTRLTVL.

This clone was recorded only once. V and J are TRBV10-2 and TRBJ1-1; no firm D call. The CDR3 is made up of 15 amino acids. With 7 bases removed from V and 0 bases from J, the gap between germline ends came to 15 bases. Germline-derived CDR1 and CDR2 are WSHSY and SAAADI. Here the CDR3 reads CASTSGRGLNTEAFF. In nucleotides, the CDR3 is TGCGCCAGCACCTCGGGTCGGGGATTGAACACTGAAGCTTTCTTT.